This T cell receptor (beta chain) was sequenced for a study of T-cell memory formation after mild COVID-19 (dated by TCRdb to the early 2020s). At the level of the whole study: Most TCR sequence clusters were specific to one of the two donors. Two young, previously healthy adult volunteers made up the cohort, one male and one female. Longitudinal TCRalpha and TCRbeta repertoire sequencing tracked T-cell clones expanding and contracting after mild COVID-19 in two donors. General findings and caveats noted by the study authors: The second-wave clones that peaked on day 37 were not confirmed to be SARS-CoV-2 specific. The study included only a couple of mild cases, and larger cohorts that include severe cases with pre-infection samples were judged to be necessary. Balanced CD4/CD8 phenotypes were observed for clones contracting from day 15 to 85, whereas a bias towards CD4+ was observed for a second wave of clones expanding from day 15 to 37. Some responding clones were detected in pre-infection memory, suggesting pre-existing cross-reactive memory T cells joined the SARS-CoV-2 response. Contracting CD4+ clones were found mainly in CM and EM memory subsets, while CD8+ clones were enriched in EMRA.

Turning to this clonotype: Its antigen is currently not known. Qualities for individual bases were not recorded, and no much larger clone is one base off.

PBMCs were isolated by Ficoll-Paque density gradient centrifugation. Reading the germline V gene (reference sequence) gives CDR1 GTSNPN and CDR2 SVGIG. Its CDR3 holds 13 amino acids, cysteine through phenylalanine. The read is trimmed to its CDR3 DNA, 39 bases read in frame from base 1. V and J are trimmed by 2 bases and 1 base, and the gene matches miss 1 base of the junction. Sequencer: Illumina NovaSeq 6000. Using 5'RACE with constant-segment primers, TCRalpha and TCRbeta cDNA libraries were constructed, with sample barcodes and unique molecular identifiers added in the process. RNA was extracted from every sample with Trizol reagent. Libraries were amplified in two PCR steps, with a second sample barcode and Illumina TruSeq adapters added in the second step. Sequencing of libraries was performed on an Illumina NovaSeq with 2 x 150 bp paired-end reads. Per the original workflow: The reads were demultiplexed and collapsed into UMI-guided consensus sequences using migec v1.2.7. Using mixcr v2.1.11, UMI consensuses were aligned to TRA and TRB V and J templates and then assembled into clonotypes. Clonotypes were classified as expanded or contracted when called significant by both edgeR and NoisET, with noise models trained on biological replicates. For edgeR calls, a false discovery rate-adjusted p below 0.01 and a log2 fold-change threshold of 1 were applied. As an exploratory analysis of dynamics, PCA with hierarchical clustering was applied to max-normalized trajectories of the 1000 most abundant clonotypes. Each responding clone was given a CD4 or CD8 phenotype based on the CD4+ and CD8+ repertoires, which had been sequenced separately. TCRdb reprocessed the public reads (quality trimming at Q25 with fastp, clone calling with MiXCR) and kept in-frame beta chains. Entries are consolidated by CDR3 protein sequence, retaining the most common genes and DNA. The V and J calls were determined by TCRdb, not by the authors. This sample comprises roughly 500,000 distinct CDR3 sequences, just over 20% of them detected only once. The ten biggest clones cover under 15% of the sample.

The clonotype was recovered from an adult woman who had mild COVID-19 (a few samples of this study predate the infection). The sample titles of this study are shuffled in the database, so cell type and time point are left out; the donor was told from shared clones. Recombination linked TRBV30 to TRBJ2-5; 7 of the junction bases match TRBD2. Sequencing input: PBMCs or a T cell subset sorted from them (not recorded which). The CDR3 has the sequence CAWSWGGQETQYF. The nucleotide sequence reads TGTGCCTGGAGTTGGGGGGGCCAAGAGACCCAGTACTTC.